This T cell receptor (beta chain) was recorded in a study of OX40 agonist ivuxolimab in advanced cancers. Study-level background: Participants, 75% to 90% male, averaged approximately 60 years of age, ranging from 23 to 79. Study-level findings and limits: The study found that CD8+ T cells averaged more expanded clones than CD4+.

The protocol was immunoSEQ multiplex PCR, while the TCRdb copy is restricted to in-frame clones and leaves out a portion. Among 60,000 to 75,000 clones listed, around 87% were seen once. Points on this clone: The antigen is unknown.

CDR3 length equals 11 residues. V lost 10 bases and J 8 bases, leaving 12 bases between the germline ends. Germline V lookup: CDR1 MRHNA, CDR2 SNTAGT. V usage is TRBV6-4 and J usage is TRBJ1-3; no clear D gene. This receptor was obtained from an adult with an advanced solid tumor such as melanoma, head and neck, liver or kidney cancer. Source: CD4+ or CD8+ T cells sorted from blood, taken in a trial of the OX40 agonist ivuxolimab. The CDR3 DNA is TGTGCCAACCTCGGGGTTGACACCATATATTTT. Translating gives CANLGVDTIYF.